The TCR beta chain described here comes from a study of blood T cell repertoires in COVID-19. The wider study: Collection of acute and convalescent COVID-19 samples took place in the United States, Italy and Spain. T cells, B-cell-depleted T cells, or PBMCs provided the cDNA or gDNA that served as material.

CDR1 is MNHEY, CDR2 SVGAGI, per germline. V was cut by 4 bases and J by 7 bases, with 8 bases left in between. The CDR3 has 13 residues. Original processing notes: Amplified reference gene primers provided the basis for estimating nucleated cell counts. Libraries were prepared by immunoSEQ multiplex PCR; TCRdb keeps only in-frame clonotypes and omits some of them. From that table come the V and J calls and clone size; the DNA was used to work out D and trimming. The sample lists 200,000 to 250,000 clones; 86% were seen once. This clone showed up just once. Sequencing input: peripheral blood. The V and J genes are TRBV6-5 and TRBJ1-6; D remains ambiguous. This receptor was identified in a man aged 25-40 years who had recovered from COVID-19. In nucleotides, the CDR3 is TGTGCCAGCAGTTCGTTCCTCAATTCACCCCTCCACTTT. Its protein is CASSSFLNSPLHF.